Below are 12 T cell receptor beta chains sequenced from a single sample in a study of shared clonotypes between healthy human individuals. The table came from immunoSEQ multiplex PCR; TCRdb's copy has only in-frame clones and leaves some out. The sample has 2 million to 2.5 million clones, 85% to 95% seen once. Sequences were obtained from naive CD4+ T cells from PBMCs. The subset was: CD45RA+ positively selected. Source of these receptors: a man aged 18 to 30 in good health. Some clones in this sample may be carry-over from other donors' samples.

The chain couples TRBV7-9 to TRBJ2-1; no definite D call. The CDR3 runs 15 residues. V gave up 7 bases and J gave up 0 bases, with 13 bases separating them. CDR1 SEHNR and CDR2 FQNEAQ come from the germline V gene (reference sequence). The CDR3 sequence: CASTDPQSSYNEQFF. The CDR3 DNA follows: TGTGCCAGCACCGACCCCCAGAGCTCCTACAATGAGCAGTTCTTC.

For this clone: Within the sample, other DNA sequences also encode this same CDR3. The rearrangement joins TRBV7-3 to TRBJ2-6; D is unresolved. CDR3 length: 13 residues. Trimming pared 2 bases from V and 4 bases from J, leaving 3 bases between. In germline, CDR1 is SGHTA, CDR2 FQGTGA. CDR3 bases: TGTGCCAGCAGCTTAGAGGGGGCCAACGTCCTGACTTTC. Its protein product is CASSLEGANVLTF.

This clone was seen a few times. The J gene is TRBJ2-5, the V gene TRBV2; TRBD2 matches 9 bases. V lost 7 bases to trimming and J lost 4 bases; unmatched junction nucleotides: 10. This CDR3 spans 15 amino acids. CDR1 is SNHLY and CDR2 is FYNNEI in the germline V gene. The CDR3 loop reads CASNGFAGGVETQYF. CDR3 sequence (DNA): TGTGCCAGCAATGGCTTTGCGGGAGGGGTAGAGACCCAGTACTTC.

The chain links TRBV6-1 to TRBJ1-2; weak D call: TRBD1 (6 bases). Germline values: CDR1 MNHNS, CDR2 SASEGT. The CDR3 sequence is 15 residues long. Trimming shortened V by 2 bases and J by 7 bases, and 17 bases separated the two germline ends. The CDR3, as DNA: TGTGCCAGCAGTGAAAGGGGCAGGGGCGATGGTGGCTACACCTTC. This sequence encodes CASSERGRGDGGYTF.

V gene TRBV7-2 combines with J gene TRBJ1-2; no reliable D call. There are 15 residues in the CDR3. Germline values: CDR1 SGHTA, CDR2 FQGNSA. V lost 5 bases and J 0 bases, leaving 13 bases between the germline ends. DNA of the CDR3: TGTGCCAGCAGCCTCGAAGGACTTTCTAACTATGGCTACACCTTC. It specifies CASSLEGLSNYGYTF.

Comments on this clone: The identical CDR3 is also encoded by other nucleotide sequences in the sample. In nucleotides, the CDR3 is TGTGCCAGCAGTGAAAGAAATAGCAATCAGCCCCAGCATTTT. Translated, it gives CASSERNSNQPQHF. The chain is built from TRBV2 and TRBJ1-5; D remains unclear. Trimming took 2 bases from V and 0 from J, leaving 5 bases between them. Germline lookup yields CDR1 SNHLY and CDR2 FYNNEI. The CDR3 is 14 residues long. The variable domain in full, with the rest retrieved from reference TRBV2 and TRBJ1-5, is EPEVTQTPSHQVTQMGQEVILRCVPISNHLYFYWYRQILGQKVEFLVSFYNNEISEKSEIFDDQFSVERPDGSNFTLKIRSTKLEDSAMYFCASSERNSNQPQHFGDGTRLSIL.

V and J are TRBV27 and TRBJ2-1; no firm D call. The CDR3 totals 13 residues. V dropped 5 bases and J dropped 7 bases, with 12 bases sitting between them. Germline CDR1 and CDR2: MNHEY and SMNVEV (reference sequence). CDR3 DNA: TGTGCCAGCAGTCCGAGTAGGATAAATGAGCAGTTCTTC. Its translation: CASSPSRINEQFF.

The gene calls are TRBV19 and TRBJ2-5; a weak D match, TRBD1 (6 bases). The CDR3 is made up of 14 amino acids. V was shortened by 6 bases and J by 3 bases, with 14 bases between the two germline ends. Looked up from germline, CDR1 is LNHDA and CDR2 is SQIVND (reference sequence). The CDR3 reads CASSPQGLEETQYF. The CDR3, as DNA: TGTGCCAGTAGCCCACAGGGTCTAGAAGAGACCCAGTACTTC.

V gene TRBV7-9 combines with J gene TRBJ2-1; 9 positions agree with TRBD2. The germline gives CDR1 SEHNR, CDR2 FQNEAQ (reference sequence). The CDR3 is made up of 18 amino acids. With 4 bases clipped from V and 5 bases from J, the junction kept 15 bases outside the gene matches. The CDR3 DNA follows: TGTGCCAGCAGCTCCCAAACTTGGGTAGCGGGAGAGGACAATGAGCAGTTCTTC. Translating gives CASSSQTWVAGEDNEQFF.

This clone has only one observation. This sequence joins TRBV28 and TRBJ1-5; 9 bases fit TRBD1. The CDR3 is 14 amino acids. With 9 bases clipped from V and 6 bases from J, the junction kept 9 bases outside the gene matches. Looked up from germline, CDR1 is MDHEN and CDR2 is SYDVKM. The CDR3 loop is CASRGTGPLQPQHF. CDR3 nucleotide sequence: TGTGCCAGTCGAGGGACAGGGCCCCTTCAGCCCCAGCATTTT.

In nucleotides, the CDR3 is TGCGCCAGCAGTGACACGACGAACACCGGGGAGCTGTTTTTT. This encodes CASSDTTNTGELFF. The V gene is TRBV5-1, the J gene TRBJ2-2, with unresolved D. In germline, CDR1 is SGHRS, CDR2 YFSETQ. Deletions cut 5 bases from V and 0 bases from J, with 8 bases between. The CDR3 is 14 amino acids.

CDR3 bases: TGTGCCAGCAGCGGGCCGACAGGGCTCGGGGAGCTGTTTTTT. Translating it yields CASSGPTGLGELFF. The rearrangement uses TRBV9 and TRBJ2-2; 7 bases map to TRBD1. The CDR3 totals 14 residues. V shed 3 bases, J shed 7 bases, and the junction held 6 bases outside the gene matches. Germline V lookup: CDR1 SGDLS, CDR2 YYNGEE.